The 25 T cell receptor beta chains below come from one sample, sequenced in a study of post-analysis software for immune sequencing data. Their specific antigens are unknown. cDNA libraries of TCR beta carried unique molecular identifiers. MiXCR, run by TCRdb on the PCR reads, gives a single entry per CDR3 protein. The sample has about 460,000 distinct CDR3 sequences, less than 45% seen once. Notes on the study in general: Several TRBV segments were more frequent in patients than controls; TRBV5-6, TRBV5-1 and TRBV20-1 belonged to this group.

The sample taken for sequencing was blood. Receptors originate from a girl between 10 and 17 years old with multiple sclerosis.

The rearrangement joins TRBV20-1 to TRBJ1-2; 8 nucleotides agree with TRBD1. J lost 6 bases, V lost 2 bases, and 5 bases had no gene match. The CDR3 is made up of 13 amino acids. Germline V gene lookup returns CDR1 DFQATT and CDR2 SNEGSKA (reference sequence). Here the CDR3 DNA reads TGCAGTGCTAGAAAGGGACAGGTAGATGGCTACACCTTC. Its protein is CSARKGQVDGYTF.

The chain joins TRBV12-3 or TRBV12-4 to TRBJ1-1; TRBD1 matches 7 bases. The CDR3 has 13 residues. Unmatched junction bases numbered 7, after V lost 6 bases and J lost 6 bases. This CDR3 reads CASRWRGQAEAFF. DNA of the CDR3: TGTGCCAGCAGGTGGAGGGGGCAGGCTGAAGCTTTCTTT.

The chain combines TRBV2 with TRBJ1-5; a possible D gene is TRBD1 (5 bases). The CDR3 extends over 14 amino acids. V was cut by 6 bases and J by 1 base, with 10 bases left in between. The germline V gene has CDR1 SNHLY and CDR2 FYNNEI. The CDR3 nucleotides read TGTGCCAGCAGACAGGACGGGAGCAATCAGCCCCAGCATTTT. As protein: CASRQDGSNQPQHF.

The chain uses TRBV18 and TRBJ2-7; D is perhaps TRBD1 or TRBD2 (5 bases each). V lost 3 bases, J lost 6 bases, and 12 bases lay in between. This CDR3 region has 13 residues. Germline-derived CDR1 and CDR2 are KGHSH and LQKENI. The CDR3 DNA reads as TGTGCCAGCTCACCCAGGGACCAGGGCGAGCAGTACTTC. Protein product: CASSPRDQGEQYF. Together with reference TRBV18 and TRBJ2-7, the CDR3 gives the full variable domain: NAGVMQNPRHLVRRRGQEARLRCSPMKGHSHVYWYRQLPEEGLKFMVYLQKENIIDESGMPKERFSAEFPKEGPSILRIQQVVRGDSAAYFCASSPRDQGEQYFGPGTRLTVT.

There are a few counts of this clonotype. J is TRBJ2-1 and V is TRBV28; a possible D gene is TRBD2 (6 bases). V was clipped by 4 bases and J by 7 bases, with 17 bases between them. This CDR3 comprises 15 residues. CDR1 MDHEN and CDR2 SYDVKM come from the germline V gene. CDR3 amino acids: CASSSIGSRGNEQFF. DNA of the CDR3: TGTGCCAGCAGTTCGATCGGGAGCCGAGGGAATGAGCAGTTCTTC.

This clonotype was seen only a few times. V is TRBV7-8 and J is TRBJ2-5; 9 bases match TRBD2. V shed 8 bases and J 4 bases; nucleotides not matched to a gene: 14. The CDR3 is made up of 16 amino acids. Germline values: CDR1 SGHVS, CDR2 FQNEAQ. CDR3 DNA: TGTGCCAGCTCCATCGGGGTAGCGGGAGTAAGAGAGACCCAGTACTTC. This gives the protein CASSIGVAGVRETQYF.

A few counts support this clonotype. The chain has TRBV12-3 or TRBV12-4 and TRBJ1-4, with D possibly being TRBD1 (5 bases). This CDR3 spans 13 amino acids. V lost 8 bases, J lost 3 bases, and 10 bases lay in between. The CDR3 reads CASAAGSNEKLFF. The CDR3 coding sequence is TGTGCCAGCGCGGCAGGGTCTAATGAAAAACTGTTTTTT.

The chain combines TRBV20-1 with TRBJ2-2, with D perhaps TRBD1 (5 bases). CDR1 and CDR2 (germline): DFQATT, SNEGSKA (reference sequence). The CDR3 totals 12 residues. V was trimmed by 7 bases and J by 4 bases, leaving 10 bases between them. The CDR3 protein is CSDKQVTGELFF. Here the CDR3 DNA reads TGCAGTGATAAACAGGTCACCGGGGAGCTGTTTTTT.

The V call is TRBV4-3, the J call TRBJ2-5; possible D gene TRBD1, 6 bases. V shed 4 bases and J shed 11 bases, with 14 bases lying between them. Per germline, CDR1 LGHNA and CDR2 YSLEER. The CDR3 is 12 residues long. The CDR3 protein is CASSPQGQEQYF. As DNA, the CDR3 is TGCGCCAGCAGCCCACAGGGCCAGGAGCAGTACTTC.

This clonotype was observed a handful of times. Germline and junction disagree at one end, which may indicate a read error. The chain employs TRBV29-1 and TRBJ2-5; D is possibly TRBD1 or TRBD2 (5 bases each). Germline V gene sequence: CDR1 SQVTM, CDR2 ANQGSEA. The CDR3 spans 11 residues. For the CDR3, the DNA is TGCAGCGCTGAAGAGGGGGAGACCCAGTACTTC. Protein: CSAEEGETQYF. Variable domain in full (rest from reference TRBV29-1 and TRBJ2-5): SAVISQKPSRDICQRGTSLTIQCQVDSQVTMMFWYRQQPGQSLTLIATANQGSEATYESGFVIDKFPISRPNLTFSTLTVSNMSPEDSSIYLCSAEEGETQYFGPGTRLLVL.

The chain carries TRBV29-1 and TRBJ2-1, with 14 bases fitting TRBD2. Germline V gene sequence: CDR1 SQVTM, CDR2 ANQGSEA. V was pared by 4 bases and J by 1 base, with 9 bases of the junction left unmatched. This CDR3 comprises 18 residues. The CDR3 DNA sequence: TGCAGCGTTGGGGGACTAGCGGGAGTCTGGGGTTCCTACAATGAGCAGTTCTTC. Its protein product is CSVGGLAGVWGSYNEQFF.

The chain employs TRBV18 and TRBJ1-5, with 8 positions matching TRBD1. The CDR3 is made up of 16 amino acids. Germline lookup yields CDR1 KGHSH and CDR2 LQKENI. After removal of 6 bases from V and 2 bases from J, the junction contained 9 bases not matched to a gene. The CDR3 DNA reads TGTGCCAGCTCTCCAATGGACAGGGATGGCAATCAGCCCCAGCATTTT. This sequence encodes CASSPMDRDGNQPQHF.

The chain couples TRBV6-1 to TRBJ2-3; D unclear. Germline CDR1 and CDR2: MNHNS and SASEGT. V lost 1 base, J lost 2 bases, and 10 bases lay in between. CDR3 size: 15 residues. CDR3 nucleotides: TGTGCCAGCAGTGAAGTTAACGGGTACACAGATACGCAGTATTTT. Protein product: CASSEVNGYTDTQYF.

The DNA for the CDR3 is TGTGCCAGTCGGGCAGCGCAAGAGACCCAGTACTTC. It codes for CASRAAQETQYF. This chain links TRBV19 with TRBJ2-5; D gene uncertain. The germline CDR1 and CDR2 sequences are LNHDA and SQIVND (reference sequence). V lost 8 bases and J 2 bases, leaving 9 bases between the germline ends. The CDR3 sequence is 12 residues long.

This clonotype has only a few counts. This chain uses TRBV20-1 with TRBJ2-1; D might be TRBD1 (5 bases). The V end lost 0 bases, the J end lost 3 bases, and 15 bases lay between the germline ends. This CDR3 has 16 residues. CDR1 is DFQATT and CDR2 is SNEGSKA in the germline V gene (reference sequence). CDR3 region: CSAREVWGSSYNEQFF. CDR3 nucleotides: TGCAGTGCTAGAGAAGTTTGGGGCTCTAGCTACAATGAGCAGTTCTTC.

The V gene is TRBV4-1, the J gene TRBJ2-1; D gene ambiguous. In germline, CDR1 is MGHRA, CDR2 YSYEKL. V lost 7 bases, J lost 1 base, and 2 bases lay in between. CDR3 size: 11 residues. CDR3 DNA sequence: TGCGCCAGCAAATCCTACAATGAGCAGTTCTTC. Encoded protein: CASKSYNEQFF.

This clonotype was detected only once. The chain has TRBV4-3 and TRBJ2-5; 8 bases are a match to TRBD1. The germline CDR1 and CDR2 sequences are LGHNA and YSLEER. The CDR3 extends over 15 amino acids. Trimming took 1 base from V and 11 from J; bases not matched to a gene: 12. The CDR3 coding sequence is TGCGCCAGCAGCCAAGCCCAGACAGGGGTGGGGGAGCAGTACTTC. It specifies CASSQAQTGVGEQYF.

CDR3 sequence (DNA): TGTGCCAGCAGTAACGCCAATGAGCAGTTCTTC. This sequence encodes CASSNANEQFF. This chain uses TRBV3-1 with TRBJ2-1, with D unclear. The CDR3 length is 11 residues. V gave up 6 bases and J gave up 6 bases, with 6 bases separating them. Germline V gene data show CDR1 as LGHDT and CDR2 as YNNKEL (reference sequence).

This clonotype was recorded a few times. The chain joins TRBV7-3 to TRBJ2-1; possible D gene TRBD2, 6 bases. The V end lost 0 bases, the J end lost 3 bases, and 12 bases lay between the germline ends. Germline V gene sequence: CDR1 SGHTA, CDR2 FQGTGA. The CDR3 loop spans 16 amino acids. The CDR3 bases are TGTGCCAGCAGCTTAACACCCGGGGGATACTACAATGAGCAGTTCTTC. Its protein is CASSLTPGGYYNEQFF.

This rearrangement joins TRBV5-6 to TRBJ1-2; no definite D call. The CDR3 loop spans 13 amino acids. CDR1 and CDR2 from the germline V gene are SGHDT and YYEEEE. V was shortened by 0 bases and J by 8 bases, with 11 bases between the two germline ends. CDR3 protein: CASSLALHGGYTF. DNA of the CDR3: TGTGCCAGCAGCTTGGCCCTCCATGGAGGCTACACCTTC.

V and J are TRBV12-3 or TRBV12-4 and TRBJ2-4; D uncertain. The J call could be wrong; TRBJ2-7 is a better fit for the DNA end. The CDR3 has 12 amino acids. CDR3 region: CASSPNFDEQYF. The CDR3 DNA reads as TGTGCCAGCAGTCCAAATTTCGACGAGCAGTACTTC.

This clonotype was counted only a few times. CDR3 bases: TGCAGCGTTGAAGTTACAGGGGGCCTGGATGAGCAGTTCTTC. It yields the protein CSVEVTGGLDEQFF. The chain couples TRBV29-1 to TRBJ2-1, with TRBD1 matching 9 bases. The V gene's germline CDR1 is SQVTM and CDR2 ANQGSEA. The CDR3 length is 14 residues. V lost 1 base to trimming and J lost 8 bases; unmatched junction nucleotides: 6.

This sequence joins TRBV12-3 or TRBV12-4 and TRBJ2-5; the D gene is possibly TRBD1 (6 bases). There are 15 residues in the CDR3. V gave up 6 bases and J gave up 1 base, with 15 bases separating them. CDR3 residues: CASSPNTGSQETQYF. Written as DNA, the CDR3 is TGTGCCAGCAGCCCTAATACAGGGTCCCAAGAGACCCAGTACTTC.

The table lists this clonotype with a few counts. The gene calls are TRBV7-2 and TRBJ2-1, with 11 nucleotides matching TRBD2. This CDR3 is 17 amino acids long. The V gene end was trimmed by 2 bases and the J gene end by 7 bases; junction bases not matched to a gene: 10. Germline-derived CDR1 and CDR2 are SGHTA and FQGNSA. The chain's CDR3 is CASSLIGPPSGRNEQFF. CDR3 sequence (DNA): TGTGCCAGCAGCTTAATTGGCCCGCCTAGCGGGAGGAATGAGCAGTTCTTC.

The chain is built from TRBV7-3 and TRBJ2-5; no definite D call. V gave up 2 bases and J gave up 3 bases, with 7 bases separating them. CDR1 is SGHTA and CDR2 is FQGTGA in the germline V gene. The CDR3 sequence is 13 residues long. This CDR3 reads CASSLYTEETQYF. The CDR3 DNA follows: TGTGCCAGCAGCTTATACACTGAAGAGACCCAGTACTTC.